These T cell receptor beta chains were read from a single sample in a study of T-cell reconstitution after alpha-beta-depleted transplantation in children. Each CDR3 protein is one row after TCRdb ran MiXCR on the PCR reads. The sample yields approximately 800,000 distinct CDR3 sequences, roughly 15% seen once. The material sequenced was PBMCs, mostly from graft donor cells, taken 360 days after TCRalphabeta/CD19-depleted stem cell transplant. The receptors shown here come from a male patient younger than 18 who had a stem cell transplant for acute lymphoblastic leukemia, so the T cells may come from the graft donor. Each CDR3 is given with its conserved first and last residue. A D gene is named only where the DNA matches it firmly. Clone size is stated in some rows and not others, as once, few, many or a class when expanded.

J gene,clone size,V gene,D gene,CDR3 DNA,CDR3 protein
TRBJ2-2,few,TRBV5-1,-,TGCGCCAGCAGCGTGCGAGGGTATAACACCGGGGAGCTGTTTTTT,CASSVRGYNTGELFF
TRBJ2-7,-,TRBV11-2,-,TGTGCCAGCGGCCGACCGACAGGAACCTACGAGCAGTACTTC,CASGRPTGTYEQYF
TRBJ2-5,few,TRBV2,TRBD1,TGTGCCAGCAGTATTAGGGGGCTGGAGACCCAGTACTTC,CASSIRGLETQYF
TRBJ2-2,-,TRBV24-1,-,TGTGCCACCACCCCCGGTCCGAACACCGGGGAGCTGTTTTTT,CATTPGPNTGELFF
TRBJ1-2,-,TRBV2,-,TGTGCCAGCAGTGGGTACGAATGGAGAACAGGGCCTACTTATGGCTACACCTTC,CASSGYEWRTGPTYGYTF
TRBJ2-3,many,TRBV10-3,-,TGTGCCATCAGTGACTCCGGAGTCCAGGGTACGCAGTATTTT,CAISDSGVQGTQYF
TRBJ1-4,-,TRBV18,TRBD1,TGTGCCAGCTCACCACAGAGACCGGGACAGGGGAATGAAAAACTGTTTTTT,CASSPQRPGQGNEKLFF
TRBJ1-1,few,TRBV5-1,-,TGCGCCAGCAGCTTGGTGGGGGGACAATTCGGGAACACTGAAGCTTTCTTT,CASSLVGGQFGNTEAFF
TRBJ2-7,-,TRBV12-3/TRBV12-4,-,TGTGCCAGCAGAGCCTCGACCTACGAGCAGTACTTC,CASRASTYEQYF
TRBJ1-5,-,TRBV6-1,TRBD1,TGTGCCAGCATAATACAGGGGGCCTGGAGCAATCAGCCCCAGCATTTT,CASIIQGAWSNQPQHF
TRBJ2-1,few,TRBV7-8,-,TGTGCCAGCAGGCCGGGACTCGGGGTCCATGAGCAGTTCTTC,CASRPGLGVHEQFF
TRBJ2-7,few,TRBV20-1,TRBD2,TGCAGTGCTACAAGACTAGCGGGCGTGGGAGTCTACGAGCAGTACTTC,CSATRLAGVGVYEQYF
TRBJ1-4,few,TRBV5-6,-,TGTGCCAGCAGCGCGCCCCCTGTACAGATTAATGAAAAACTGTTTTTT,CASSAPPVQINEKLFF
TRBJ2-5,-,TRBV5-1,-,TGCGCCAGCAGCATAGAAACCGGCCAAGAGACCCAGTACTTC,CASSIETGQETQYF
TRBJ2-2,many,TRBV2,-,TGTGCCCGCCAGGGGTTGGGGACCGGGGAGCTGTTTTTT,CARQGLGTGELFF
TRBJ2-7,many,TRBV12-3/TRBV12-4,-,TGTGCCAGCAGTTGGGGGGTATGGGACGTTAGCTCCTACGAGCAGTACTTC,CASSWGVWDVSSYEQYF
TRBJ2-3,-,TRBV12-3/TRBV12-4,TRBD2,TGTGCCAGCAGCCCCCCCGGGCTAGCGGGAGGGCCTCCGGAGTATTTT,CASSPPGLAGGPPEYF
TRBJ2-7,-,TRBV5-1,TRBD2,TGCGCCAGCAGCTTGGGCGGGACTAGCCAGTACGAGCAGTACTTC,CASSLGGTSQYEQYF
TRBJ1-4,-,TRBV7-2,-,TGTGCCAGCAGCTTAGTGGGGGCGCCCGAAAAACTGTTTTTT,CASSLVGAPEKLFF
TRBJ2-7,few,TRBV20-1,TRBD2,TGCAGTGCTAGAGCGGGAGGGGCCTTTCGGGAGCAGTACTTC,CSARAGGAFREQYF
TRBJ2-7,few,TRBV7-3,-,TGTGCCAGCAGCTTACCCGGTGACCCCTACGAGCAGTACTTC,CASSLPGDPYEQYF
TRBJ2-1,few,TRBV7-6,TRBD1,TGTGCCAGCAGCTCCCCCCTACAGGGGGCGGAGGGGTACAATGAGCAGTTCTTC,CASSSPLQGAEGYNEQFF
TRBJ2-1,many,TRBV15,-,TGTGCCACCAGCAGAGATTTTATGCTAGCGAAGCATGAGCAGTTCTTC,CATSRDFMLAKHEQFF
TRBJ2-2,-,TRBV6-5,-,TGTGCCAGCAGTTCCCCGGACACGGGTGAACGGGCCAACACCGGGGAGCTGTTTTTT,CASSSPDTGERANTGELFF
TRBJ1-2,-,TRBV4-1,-,TGCGCCAGCAGCCAAGATCAGGCGGCCAGCTATGGCTACACCTTC,CASSQDQAASYGYTF
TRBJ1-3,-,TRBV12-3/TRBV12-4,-,TGTGCCAGCAGTCCCCAAGCTGCCATATATTTT,CASSPQAAIYF
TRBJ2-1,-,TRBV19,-,TGTGCCAGTAGTATACAAGGGCCGGCATTCAACAATGAGCAGTTCTTC,CASSIQGPAFNNEQFF
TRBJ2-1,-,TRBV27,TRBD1,TGTGCCAGGTGGGGACAGGGAAGCTCCTACAATGAGCAGTTCTTC,CARWGQGSSYNEQFF
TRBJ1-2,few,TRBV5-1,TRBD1,TGCGCCAGCAGCTCCCAGGGGGCGGAGGGCTACACCTTC,CASSSQGAEGYTF